The 21 T cell receptor beta chains below all came from one sample that was sequenced in a study of glioma-infiltrating T cells after dendritic cell vaccination. Specified time point: after dendritic cell vaccination, including at tumor progression/relapse. The protocol was immunoSEQ multiplex PCR, while the TCRdb copy is restricted to in-frame clones and leaves out a portion. The profile covers tens of thousands of clones, with roughly 84% appearing a single time and approximately 9.6% taken by the ten largest. This specimen consisted of blood, obtained after dendritic cell vaccination. The origin of the receptors is a human donor with glioblastoma.

J is TRBJ2-7 and V is TRBV19; 10 positions match TRBD1. Germline V gene data show CDR1 as LNHDA and CDR2 as SQIVND (reference sequence). The J segment lost 2 bases and the V segment lost 6 bases, leaving 4 bases of the junction unmatched. The CDR3 runs to 14 residues. DNA of the CDR3: TGTGCCAGTAGCTCCGGGACAGGGGCCTACGAGCAGTACTTC. It yields the protein CASSSGTGAYEQYF.

CDR3 in amino acids: CASSGGLPYGYTF. CDR3 in DNA: TGTGCCAGCAGCGGGGGACTGCCCTATGGCTACACCTTC. This chain links TRBV9 with TRBJ1-2, with D perhaps TRBD1 (5 bases). V dropped 3 bases and J dropped 4 bases, with 10 bases sitting between them. Looked up from germline, CDR1 is SGDLS and CDR2 is YYNGEE. This CDR3 has 13 amino acids. Complete variable domain (other parts from reference TRBV9 and TRBJ1-2): DSGVTQTPKHLITATGQRVTLRCSPRSGDLSVYWYQQSLDQGLQFLIQYYNGEERAKGNILERFSAQQFPDLHSELNLSSLELGDSALYFCASSGGLPYGYTFGSGTRLTVV.

V is TRBV9 and J is TRBJ1-2; no definite D call. This CDR3 is 12 amino acids long. The V gene's germline CDR1 is SGDLS and CDR2 YYNGEE. Trimming left V 10 bases short and J 1 base short, with 11 bases between. CDR3 DNA: TGTGCCTCCCGGCGGGATAACTATGGCTACACCTTC. Translated, it gives CASRRDNYGYTF.

This clone has just a few counts. The chain couples TRBV6-5 to TRBJ1-4; TRBD1 matches 8 bases. Looked up from germline, CDR1 is MNHEY and CDR2 is SVGAGI. After removal of 6 bases from V and 7 bases from J, the junction contained 1 base not matched to a gene. The CDR3 is 12 amino acids. This chain's CDR3 is CASRQGVEKLFF. In nucleotides, the CDR3 is TGTGCCAGCAGACAGGGGGTTGAAAAACTGTTTTTT.

The V call is TRBV7-6, the J call TRBJ2-6, with a tentative D call TRBD1 (6 bases). CDR1 and CDR2 from the germline V gene are SGHVS and FNYEAQ. V dropped 1 base and J dropped 2 bases, with 24 bases sitting between them. The CDR3 runs to 21 residues. The CDR3 reads CASSLEVGLFRGAPGANVLTF. The CDR3 nucleotides are TGTGCCAGCAGCTTAGAGGTGGGGTTGTTCAGGGGCGCTCCTGGGGCCAACGTCCTGACTTTC.

V gene TRBV6-5 combines with J gene TRBJ1-1, with TRBD1 matching 9 bases. The CDR3 runs 12 residues. J lost 7 bases, V lost 6 bases, and 3 bases had no gene match. Germline CDR1 reads MNHEY; CDR2 reads SVGAGI. The CDR3 DNA sequence: TGTGCCAGCAGGCCGGACAGGGGTGAAGCTTTCTTT. Amino acid sequence: CASRPDRGEAFF.

The chain uses TRBV14 and TRBJ1-6; 8 bases are a match to TRBD1. The CDR3 has 17 amino acids. The V gene end was trimmed by 1 base and the J gene end by 7 bases; junction bases not matched to a gene: 9. CDR1 and CDR2 (germline): SGHDN, FVKESK. As DNA, the CDR3 is TGTGCCAGCAGCCAAGGCACAAGGACAGGGCGGAATTCACCCCTCCACTTT. It codes for CASSQGTRTGRNSPLHF.

The chain couples TRBV7-2 to TRBJ2-1; the D gene is possibly TRBD1 (5 bases). In germline, CDR1 is SGHTA, CDR2 FQGNSA. V was clipped by 5 bases and J by 9 bases, with 20 bases between them. This CDR3 contains 15 residues. This CDR3 is CASSQGVGPPTEQFF. CDR3 DNA sequence: TGTGCCAGCAGCCAAGGGGTGGGGCCGCCCACTGAGCAGTTCTTC.

The V and J genes are TRBV6-5 and TRBJ1-4; 7 nucleotides agree with TRBD1. The germline V gene encodes CDR1 MNHEY and CDR2 SVGAGI. CDR3 length equals 14 residues. V gave up 5 bases and J gave up 10 bases; unmatched junction bases: 10. CDR3 coding DNA: TGTGCCAGCAGTGAAAGGCCGGGACAGATAAAACTGTTTTTT. Translated, it gives CASSERPGQIKLFF.

The V gene is TRBV2, the J gene TRBJ1-5; 7 bases are shared with TRBD1. Germline CDR1 and CDR2: SNHLY and FYNNEI. The CDR3 is made up of 15 amino acids. V shed 10 bases, J shed 0 bases, and the junction held 9 bases outside the gene matches. The CDR3 DNA is TGTGCCACCTCCGGGAGGGGGCATAGCAATCAGCCCCAGCATTTT. Its translation: CATSGRGHSNQPQHF.

This clone was counted once. The chain has TRBV6-5 and TRBJ2-3; 9 nucleotides line up with TRBD1. CDR1 and CDR2 (germline): MNHEY, SVGAGI. V lost 6 bases to trimming and J lost 2 bases; unmatched junction nucleotides: 3. This CDR3 has 14 residues. The CDR3, as DNA: TGTGCCAGCAGCCGGACAGGGGACACAGATACGCAGTATTTT. Translated: CASSRTGDTDTQYF.

The chain recombines TRBV7-2 with TRBJ1-2, with no clear D. V was shortened by 1 base and J by 5 bases, with 14 bases between the two germline ends. Looked up from germline, CDR1 is SGHTA and CDR2 is FQGNSA. The CDR3 is 15 residues long. The CDR3 DNA reads as TGTGCCAGCAGCTTAGAGATAGGGAGGGAGTATGGCTACACCTTC. Amino acids: CASSLEIGREYGYTF. Complete variable domain (other parts from reference TRBV7-2 and TRBJ1-2): GAGVSQSPSNKVTEKGKDVELRCDPISGHTALYWYRQSLGQGLEFLIYFQGNSAPDKSGLPSDRFSAERTGGSVSTLTIQRTQQEDSAVYLCASSLEIGREYGYTFGSGTRLTVV.

V usage is TRBV7-8 and J usage is TRBJ1-2, with D perhaps TRBD1 (5 bases). Germline values: CDR1 SGHVS, CDR2 FQNEAQ. Trimming shortened V by 2 bases and J by 8 bases, and 21 bases separated the two germline ends. CDR3 size: 16 residues. CDR3 in DNA: TGTGCCAGCAGCTTAAACCCCGGACAAACCACGGAAGGCTACACCTTC. This encodes CASSLNPGQTTEGYTF.

The V and J genes are TRBV19 and TRBJ2-3; D possibly corresponds to TRBD2 (7 bases). Trimming cost V 2 bases and J 1 base, with 13 bases left between them. The CDR3 totals 16 residues. Germline CDR1 and CDR2: LNHDA and SQIVND (reference sequence). The CDR3 sequence is CASSIIRGGGTDTQYF. In DNA form, the CDR3 reads TGTGCCAGTAGTATAATAAGGGGGGGAGGCACAGATACGCAGTATTTT.

The CDR3 nucleotides read TGTGCCAGCAGCTCGACAGGGTCGGCCGGGGAGCTGTTTTTT. It codes for CASSSTGSAGELFF. V and J are TRBV7-9 and TRBJ2-2; 7 bases match TRBD1. CDR1 is SEHNR and CDR2 is FQNEAQ in the germline V gene (reference sequence). Germline trimming cut 4 bases from V and 6 bases from J; bases unmatched to any gene: 5. The CDR3 runs to 14 residues.

V and J are TRBV30 and TRBJ2-5; TRBD2 aligns across 11 bases. The V gene's germline CDR1 is GTSNPN and CDR2 SVGIG (reference sequence). Trimming removed 4 bases from V and 2 bases from J; junction bases left unmatched: 6. The CDR3 extends over 15 amino acids. The CDR3 loop reads CAWILTSGAQETQYF. The CDR3 DNA sequence: TGTGCCTGGATCTTGACTAGCGGGGCGCAAGAGACCCAGTACTTC.

The rearrangement uses TRBV5-8 and TRBJ2-5; 8 nucleotides line up with TRBD1. Germline trimming cut 0 bases from V and 0 bases from J; bases unmatched to any gene: 10. Per the germline V gene, CDR1 is SGHTS and CDR2 is YDEGEE. The CDR3 runs to 18 residues. CDR3 sequence reads: CASSLGTGSPQYQETQYF. CDR3 sequence (DNA): TGTGCCAGCAGCTTGGGGACAGGGTCCCCCCAGTACCAAGAGACCCAGTACTTC.

The gene calls are TRBV5-1 and TRBJ2-3, with 8 positions matching TRBD2. The CDR3 is 14 residues long. Germline CDR1 and CDR2: SGHRS and YFSETQ. V trimming: 2 bases; J trimming: 1 base; junction bases outside the gene matches: 0. CDR3 sequence: CASSFSGGTDTQYF. DNA for the CDR3: TGCGCCAGCAGCTTTAGCGGGGGCACAGATACGCAGTATTTT.

J is TRBJ1-2 and V is TRBV29-1; 7 nucleotides agree with TRBD1. V shed 3 bases, J shed 3 bases, and the junction held 10 bases outside the gene matches. The CDR3 runs to 15 residues. The V gene's germline CDR1 is SQVTM and CDR2 ANQGSEA. This CDR3 reads CSVDTATGRDYGYTF. The CDR3 region has the DNA TGCAGCGTTGACACAGCGACAGGGCGAGACTATGGCTACACCTTC.

The chain employs TRBV4-1 and TRBJ1-2, with D possibly being TRBD1 (6 bases). The CDR3 extends over 15 amino acids. Germline CDR1 MGHRA, CDR2 YSYEKL. The V end was cut by 0 bases, the J end by 2 bases, with 10 bases between. CDR3 nucleotides: TGCGCCAGCAGCCAAGACTGGACAGTAAACTATGGCTACACCTTC. Its translation: CASSQDWTVNYGYTF.

The chain combines TRBV7-3 with TRBJ2-1, with a possible D match to TRBD2 (6 bases). In germline, CDR1 is SGHTA, CDR2 FQGTGA. The CDR3 consists of 16 residues. The V gene lost 5 bases and the J gene lost 6 bases, with 20 bases spanning the gap. CDR3 DNA: TGTGCCAGCAGCCGGATTAGGAGGGGTCGGGGCAATGAGCAGTTCTTC. Protein product: CASSRIRRGRGNEQFF.